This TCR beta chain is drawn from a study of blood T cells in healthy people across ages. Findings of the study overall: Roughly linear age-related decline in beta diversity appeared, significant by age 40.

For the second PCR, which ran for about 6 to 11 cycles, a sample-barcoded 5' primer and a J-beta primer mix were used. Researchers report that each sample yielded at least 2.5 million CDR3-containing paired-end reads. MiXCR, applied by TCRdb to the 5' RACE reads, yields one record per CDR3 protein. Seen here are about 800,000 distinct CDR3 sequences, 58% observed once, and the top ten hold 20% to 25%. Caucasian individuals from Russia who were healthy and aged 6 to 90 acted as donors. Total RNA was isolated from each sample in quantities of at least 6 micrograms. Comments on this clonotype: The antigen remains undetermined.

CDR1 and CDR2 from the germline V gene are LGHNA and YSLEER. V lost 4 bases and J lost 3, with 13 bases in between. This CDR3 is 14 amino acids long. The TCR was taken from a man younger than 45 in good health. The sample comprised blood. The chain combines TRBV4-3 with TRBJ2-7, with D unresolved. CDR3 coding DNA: TGCGCCAGCAGCCTCGGAAGAAGAGGCTACGAGCAGTACTTC. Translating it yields CASSLGRRGYEQYF.